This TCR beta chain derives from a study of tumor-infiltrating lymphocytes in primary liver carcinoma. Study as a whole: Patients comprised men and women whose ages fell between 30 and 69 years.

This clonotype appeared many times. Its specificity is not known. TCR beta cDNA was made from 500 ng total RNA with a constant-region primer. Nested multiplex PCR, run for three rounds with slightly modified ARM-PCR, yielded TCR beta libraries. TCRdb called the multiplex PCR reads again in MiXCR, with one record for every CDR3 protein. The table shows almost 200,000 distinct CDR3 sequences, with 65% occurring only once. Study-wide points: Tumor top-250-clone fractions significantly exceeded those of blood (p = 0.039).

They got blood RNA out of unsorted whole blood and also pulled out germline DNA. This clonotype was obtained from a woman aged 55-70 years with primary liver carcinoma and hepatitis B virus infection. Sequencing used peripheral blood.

CDR3 nucleotides: TGCAGCGTAACCTTCGGGACTAGCGGGAGCATCAAGCAGTACTTC. It specifies CSVTFGTSGSIKQYF. V is TRBV29-1 and J is TRBJ2-7, with 14 bases that match TRBD2. J lost 8 bases, V lost 6 bases, and 12 bases had no gene match. CDR3 size: 15 residues. Germline loops: CDR1 SQVTM, CDR2 ANQGSEA.